These T cell receptor beta chains were read from a single sample in a study of control samples from healthy donors and cancer patients. Generated by immunoSEQ multiplex PCR, the TCRdb table keeps only in-frame clones and is missing some. Of more than 95,000 clones in the sample, 83% are singletons; the top ten hold about 13%. The specimen sequenced was blood. All receptors come from a woman aged 45-65 years in good health. Both conserved end residues are part of each CDR3. A D gene is named only where the DNA matches it firmly. Rows may omit the clone size; those that give it use once, few, many or a size class.

>TRBV25-1|few|.|TRBJ2-7
TGTGCCAGCAGTGGGGGCCTTCGGACGTACTTC
CASSGGLRTYF
>TRBV10-3|.|TRBD1|TRBJ1-6
TGTGCCATCAGAACAGGGGGCAATAATTCACCCCTCCACTTT
CAIRTGGNNSPLHF
>TRBV4-3|.|.|TRBJ1-1
TGCGCCAGCAGCCAAGTTACGGGTGACACTGAAGCTTTCTTT
CASSQVTGDTEAFF
>TRBV7-2|.|TRBD1|TRBJ1-3
TGTGCCAGCAGCTCGACAGGGGTCAGCTCTGGAAACACCATATATTTT
CASSSTGVSSGNTIYF
>TRBV28|.|TRBD1|TRBJ1-5
TGTGCCAGCAGCCACGGGACAGGGGTCTTATTTAGCAATCAGCCCCAGCATTTT
CASSHGTGVLFSNQPQHF
>TRBV23-1|.|.|TRBJ2-6
TGCGCCAGCAGTCCCAGCGCAAGGAACCCTCCCTCCGGGGCCAACGTCCTGACTTTC
CASSPSARNPPSGANVLTF
>TRBV7-2|.|TRBD1|TRBJ2-6
TGTGCCAGCAGCTGGAGAGGGACAGGGGGTATCTCTGGGGCCAACGTCCTGACTTTC
CASSWRGTGGISGANVLTF
>TRBV18|.|.|TRBJ1-4
TGTGCCAGCTCACCAGCAGTTGCAACTAATGAAAAACTGTTTTTT
CASSPAVATNEKLFF
>TRBV6-2/TRBV6-3|.|TRBD2|TRBJ2-1
TGTGCCAGCAGTTTGGGACTAGCGGGCAACAATGAGCAGTTCTTC
CASSLGLAGNNEQFF
>TRBV3-1/TRBV3-2|once|TRBD1|TRBJ1-3
TGTGCCAGCAGCCGGAAAGGGGGCATCTCTGGAAACACCATATATTTT
CASSRKGGISGNTIYF
>TRBV4-3|.|.|TRBJ1-2
TGCGCCAGCAGCCAGGGGCTAGGGCAGGGATATGGCTACACCTTC
CASSQGLGQGYGYTF
>TRBV7-9|.|.|TRBJ1-2
TGTGCCAGCAGCCGGAGATTTACCAACTATGGCTACACCTTC
CASSRRFTNYGYTF
>TRBV6-2/TRBV6-3|.|TRBD1|TRBJ2-7
TGTGCCAGCAGTTACTCGGGACAGGGATCCTTCGAGCAGTACTTC
CASSYSGQGSFEQYF
>TRBV24-1|.|TRBD1|TRBJ1-4
TGTGCCACCAGTGAGGCAGGACAGGGGGATGGAAAACTGTTTTTT
CATSEAGQGDGKLFF
>TRBV5-8|.|.|TRBJ2-1
TGTGCCAGCAGCTTCGGACTACTGAACGATGAGCAGTTCTTC
CASSFGLLNDEQFF
>TRBV11-3|.|.|TRBJ2-1
TGTGCCAGCAGCTTTCGGCTAGGGGATGAGCAGTTCTTC
CASSFRLGDEQFF
>TRBV6-5|.|.|TRBJ1-2
TGTGCCACCCGCCCGGTAGTTCAGGTTGGCTACACCTTC
CATRPVVQVGYTF
>TRBV30|.|TRBD2|TRBJ2-1
TGTGCCTGGAGTCCGTACTTTTCGGTAGCGGGAGGAATTAGCTCCTACAATGAGCAGTTCTTC
CAWSPYFSVAGGISSYNEQFF
>TRBV30|.|.|TRBJ1-1
TGTGCCTGGAGTGGAACAGGGTGGACTGAAGCTTTCTTT
CAWSGTGWTEAFF
>TRBV4-1|many|TRBD1|TRBJ1-2
TGCGCCAGCAGCCCGCGGGACAGGGAAGCGGGAGGCTACACCTTC
CASSPRDREAGGYTF
>TRBV7-2|.|.|TRBJ1-2
TGTGCCAGCAGCCGGGGGGGAACTAACTATGGCTACACCTTC
CASSRGGTNYGYTF
>TRBV11-3|.|.|TRBJ2-7
TGTGCCAGCAGCCCACTCCAGGGAGTCGAGCAGTACTTC
CASSPLQGVEQYF
>TRBV6-5|.|.|TRBJ2-1
TGTGCCAGCAGTTACTCGACGCAGGGTGGGGAACCGTTCTTC
CASSYSTQGGEPFF
>TRBV19|.|TRBD1|TRBJ1-2
TGTGCCAGTAGTATAGTTGGGACAGGCCGCTCGGTTGGCTACACCTTC
CASSIVGTGRSVGYTF
>TRBV11-1|.|.|TRBJ1-2
TGTGCCAGCAGCTTAGCCGCTAACTATGGCTACACCTTC
CASSLAANYGYTF
>TRBV30|.|.|TRBJ1-3
TGTGCCTGGAGTCCCGGGCCGGTAAACACCATATATTTT
CAWSPGPVNTIYF
>TRBV6-6|few|.|TRBJ2-7
TGTGCCAGCAGTTACACGGAGGGAGCCAACGAGCAGTACTTC
CASSYTEGANEQYF
>TRBV12-3/TRBV12-4|.|.|TRBJ1-1
TGTGCCAGCAGTCGGATGGAGAACACTGAAGCTTTCTTT
CASSRMENTEAFF
>TRBV6-6|.|TRBD2|TRBJ2-3
TGTGCCAGCAGTTACTCTACGGCGGGGGGGGCAGATACGCAGTATTTT
CASSYSTAGGADTQYF
>TRBV7-3|.|.|TRBJ2-5
TGTGCCAGCAGCAATGGAGGGCCCCAAGAGACCCAGTACTTC
CASSNGGPQETQYF
>TRBV12-5|.|.|TRBJ1-2
TGTGCTAGTGGCAATCCACCCGGGGGCAGGTATGGCTACACCTTC
CASGNPPGGRYGYTF
>TRBV29-1|.|TRBD1|TRBJ2-1
TGCAGCGTCTCCCCAGGGGGTAGCTCCTACAATGAGCAGTTCTTC
CSVSPGGSSYNEQFF
>TRBV6-5|.|.|TRBJ1-2
TGTGCCAGCAGTTACTCAGGGGTAGCGGGATATGGCTACACCTTC
CASSYSGVAGYGYTF
>TRBV27|.|TRBD1|TRBJ2-7
TGTGCCAGCAGACGACAGGGCTCCTACGAGCAGTACTTC
CASRRQGSYEQYF
>TRBV6-2/TRBV6-3|.|.|TRBJ2-1
TGTGCCAGCAGTTACCTTTACAATGAGCAGTTCTTC
CASSYLYNEQFF
>TRBV5-5|.|.|TRBJ1-6
TGTGCCAGCAGCCTCCGCTTTGCCTATAATTCACCCCTCCACTTT
CASSLRFAYNSPLHF